This is a list of T cell receptor beta chains from one sample in a study of blood T cell repertoires in COVID-19. Profiled with immunoSEQ multiplex PCR; TCRdb holds only in-frame clones, not every one. Counted here are roughly 150,000 clones, 76% occurring once; the ten biggest clones make up roughly 3.7%. Sequenced sample: peripheral blood. These receptors all stem from a woman over 75 with acute or convalescent COVID-19. Each CDR3 is given with its conserved first and last residue. The D gene is left open where the match is weak. For some rows the clone size is stated as once, few or many, or as a class when expanded; others skip it.

v_gene: TRBV7-3
d_gene: .
j_gene: TRBJ2-5
len: 16
abundance: .
CDR3nt: TGTGCCAGCAGCTTATTTGCAGAAACATCCCAAGAGACCCAGTACTTC
CDR3aa: CASSLFAETSQETQYF

v_gene: TRBV11-2
d_gene: TRBD1
j_gene: TRBJ2-1
len: 15
abundance: .
CDR3nt: TGTGCCACCGAATCCAGACAGGGGGGATACAATGAGCAGTTCTTC
CDR3aa: CATESRQGGYNEQFF

v_gene: TRBV7-9
d_gene: .
j_gene: TRBJ1-6
len: 16
abundance: .
CDR3nt: TGTGCCAGCAGCTTGGTAGGGGACTCTCATACGTCACCCCTCCACTTT
CDR3aa: CASSLVGDSHTSPLHF

v_gene: TRBV5-1
d_gene: TRBD1
j_gene: TRBJ2-1
len: 16
abundance: .
CDR3nt: TGCGCCAGCAGCTGGGACACAGGGGTCGGCTACAATGAGCAGTTCTTC
CDR3aa: CASSWDTGVGYNEQFF

v_gene: TRBV27
d_gene: TRBD1
j_gene: TRBJ2-2
len: 14
abundance: .
CDR3nt: TGTGCCAGCCACTCAGGGGGTGGAAATATGGGGCTGTTTTTT
CDR3aa: CASHSGGGNMGLFF

v_gene: TRBV3-1/TRBV3-2
d_gene: TRBD1
j_gene: TRBJ1-6
len: 15
abundance: few
CDR3nt: TGTGCCAGCAGCCGGGACAGCTCCTATAATTCACCCCTCCACTTT
CDR3aa: CASSRDSSYNSPLHF

v_gene: TRBV6-5
d_gene: .
j_gene: TRBJ1-2
len: 14
abundance: .
CDR3nt: TGTGCCAGCATAAGAGGCAGAGGAGGCTATGGCTACACCTTC
CDR3aa: CASIRGRGGYGYTF

v_gene: TRBV5-4
d_gene: TRBD1
j_gene: TRBJ1-1
len: 16
abundance: .
CDR3nt: TGTGCCAGCAGCCCGAGGACAGGGCCGTCGAACACTGAAGCTTTCTTT
CDR3aa: CASSPRTGPSNTEAFF

v_gene: TRBV19
d_gene: .
j_gene: TRBJ2-1
len: 15
abundance: .
CDR3nt: TGTGCCAGTAGTGTCGGACAGCAGATCTACAATGAGCAGTTCTTC
CDR3aa: CASSVGQQIYNEQFF

v_gene: TRBV6-2/TRBV6-3
d_gene: TRBD2
j_gene: TRBJ2-7
len: 15
abundance: .
CDR3nt: TGTGCCAGCAGTTCCCCGGGACTAGCGGGCTACGAGCAGTACTTC
CDR3aa: CASSSPGLAGYEQYF

v_gene: TRBV27
d_gene: .
j_gene: TRBJ2-7
len: 15
abundance: few
CDR3nt: TGTGCCAGCAGTTCAAAGACTAATCGTCCCTACGAGCAGTACTTC
CDR3aa: CASSSKTNRPYEQYF

v_gene: TRBV18
d_gene: .
j_gene: TRBJ2-2
len: 15
abundance: .
CDR3nt: TGTGCCAGCTCACCCGCCGTGGCAAACACCGGGGAGCTGTTTTTT
CDR3aa: CASSPAVANTGELFF

v_gene: TRBV2
d_gene: TRBD1
j_gene: TRBJ1-1
len: 15
abundance: .
CDR3nt: TGTGCCAGCAGTCCGACGACAGGGAGCCCGGCTGAAGCTTTCTTT
CDR3aa: CASSPTTGSPAEAFF

v_gene: TRBV4-2
d_gene: TRBD2
j_gene: TRBJ2-7
len: 17
abundance: .
CDR3nt: TGTGCCAGCAGCCAAGCACTTGGGACTAGCGGGACCTACGAGCAGTACTTC
CDR3aa: CASSQALGTSGTYEQYF

v_gene: TRBV9
d_gene: TRBD1
j_gene: TRBJ2-2
len: 15
abundance: .
CDR3nt: TGTGCCAGCAGCGTGGGACAGACGAACACCGGGGAGCTGTTTTTT
CDR3aa: CASSVGQTNTGELFF

v_gene: TRBV4-3
d_gene: TRBD2
j_gene: TRBJ2-1
len: 17
abundance: .
CDR3nt: TGCGCCAGCAGCCAAGATCTGGCTAGCGGGGGGATTTTTGAGCAGTTCTTC
CDR3aa: CASSQDLASGGIFEQFF

v_gene: TRBV4-3
d_gene: TRBD1
j_gene: TRBJ1-5
len: 16
abundance: few
CDR3nt: TGCGCCAGCAGCCCGAACAGGGGACAACCTAATCAGCCCCAGCATTTT
CDR3aa: CASSPNRGQPNQPQHF

v_gene: TRBV6-5
d_gene: TRBD2
j_gene: TRBJ2-1
len: 15
abundance: few
CDR3nt: TGTGCCAGCAGTCCGAGGACTAGCGGCTACAATGAGCAGTTCTTC
CDR3aa: CASSPRTSGYNEQFF

v_gene: TRBV27
d_gene: TRBD1
j_gene: TRBJ1-1
len: 14
abundance: .
CDR3nt: TGTGCCAGCAGGAAGGACAGGTCGAACACTGAAGCTTTCTTT
CDR3aa: CASRKDRSNTEAFF

v_gene: TRBV14
d_gene: .
j_gene: TRBJ1-4
len: 15
abundance: .
CDR3nt: TGTGCCAGCAGCCTTGACTACAATACTAATGAAAAACTGTTTTTT
CDR3aa: CASSLDYNTNEKLFF

v_gene: TRBV5-1
d_gene: .
j_gene: TRBJ1-1
len: 14
abundance: few
CDR3nt: TGCGCCAGCAGCGGAACGACAGAGTCCTCTGAAGCTTTCTTT
CDR3aa: CASSGTTESSEAFF

v_gene: TRBV7-9
d_gene: TRBD1
j_gene: TRBJ1-3
len: 15
abundance: .
CDR3nt: TGTGCCAGCAGCCGACAGGGGGCTTCAGGAAACACCATATATTTT
CDR3aa: CASSRQGASGNTIYF

v_gene: TRBV19
d_gene: TRBD2
j_gene: TRBJ2-1
len: 18
abundance: few
CDR3nt: TGTGCCAGTAGTAACCCTCGGTCTAGCGGGAGGGCGAGAGATGAGCAGTTCTTC
CDR3aa: CASSNPRSSGRARDEQFF

v_gene: TRBV5-1
d_gene: .
j_gene: TRBJ1-5
len: 14
abundance: few
CDR3nt: TGCGCCAGCAGCCCGGGAGGTGAAAATCAGCCCCAGCATTTT
CDR3aa: CASSPGGENQPQHF

v_gene: TRBV20-1
d_gene: .
j_gene: TRBJ1-2
len: 11
abundance: .
CDR3nt: TGCAGTGCCTGGGGTCGCGGGGAGAACACCTTC
CDR3aa: CSAWGRGENTF

v_gene: TRBV4-3
d_gene: .
j_gene: TRBJ1-6
len: 16
abundance: .
CDR3nt: TGCGCCAGCAGCCAAGCGGCAGGCAACTATAATTCACCCCTCCACTTT
CDR3aa: CASSQAAGNYNSPLHF

v_gene: TRBV25-1
d_gene: TRBD1
j_gene: TRBJ2-6
len: 18
abundance: .
CDR3nt: TGTGCCAGCAGTCAAACCCGGGACAGGTTCTCTGGGGCCAACGTCCTGACTTTC
CDR3aa: CASSQTRDRFSGANVLTF

v_gene: TRBV27
d_gene: TRBD1
j_gene: TRBJ1-6
len: 16
abundance: .
CDR3nt: TGTGCCAGCAGTTTGGAGGACAGGGGTTATAATTCACCCCTCCACTTT
CDR3aa: CASSLEDRGYNSPLHF

v_gene: TRBV5-1
d_gene: TRBD1
j_gene: TRBJ1-4
len: 16
abundance: .
CDR3nt: TGCGCCAGCAGCACCCACTTGACAGGGGCTGATGAAAAACTGTTTTTT
CDR3aa: CASSTHLTGADEKLFF

v_gene: TRBV19
d_gene: TRBD2
j_gene: TRBJ2-2
len: 15
abundance: .
CDR3nt: TGTGCCAGTAGTGGACTAGCGGGAGTTACCGGGGAGCTGTTTTTT
CDR3aa: CASSGLAGVTGELFF

v_gene: TRBV5-1
d_gene: TRBD1
j_gene: TRBJ1-1
len: 16
abundance: .
CDR3nt: TGCGCCAGCAGCTTGGACCCTACCGGGACAGGAGGGGGAGCTTTCTTT
CDR3aa: CASSLDPTGTGGGAFF

v_gene: TRBV5-1
d_gene: .
j_gene: TRBJ1-6
len: 15
abundance: .
CDR3nt: TGCGCCAGCAGCCTTCGAACACCGGAGGATTCACCCCTCCACTTT
CDR3aa: CASSLRTPEDSPLHF

v_gene: TRBV6-1
d_gene: .
j_gene: TRBJ1-1
len: 13
abundance: .
CDR3nt: TGTGCCAGCGGTAATCCAGGGCCCACTGAAGCTTTCTTT
CDR3aa: CASGNPGPTEAFF

v_gene: TRBV5-6
d_gene: TRBD1
j_gene: TRBJ1-3
len: 17
abundance: .
CDR3nt: TGTGCCAGCAGCTGGCGGGGACAGCTTCCCTCTGGAAACACCATATATTTT
CDR3aa: CASSWRGQLPSGNTIYF

v_gene: TRBV2
d_gene: .
j_gene: TRBJ1-4
len: 15
abundance: .
CDR3nt: TGTGCCACCGCACCCCGGGGGGCTGTTAATGAAAAACTGTTTTTT
CDR3aa: CATAPRGAVNEKLFF

v_gene: TRBV7-9
d_gene: TRBD1
j_gene: TRBJ1-6
len: 16
abundance: .
CDR3nt: TGTGCCAGCAGCCCGTCGACAGGGGGCAGGAATTCACCCCTCCACTTT
CDR3aa: CASSPSTGGRNSPLHF

v_gene: TRBV30
d_gene: .
j_gene: TRBJ1-1
len: 13
abundance: .
CDR3nt: TGTGCTTACGGTGGACAGCCAAACACTGAAGCTTTCTTT
CDR3aa: CAYGGQPNTEAFF

v_gene: TRBV6-5
d_gene: .
j_gene: TRBJ2-6
len: 13
abundance: .
CDR3nt: TGTGCCAGCAGGACAGCTGGGGCCAACGTCCTGACTTTC
CDR3aa: CASRTAGANVLTF

v_gene: TRBV7-3
d_gene: .
j_gene: TRBJ2-2
len: 16
abundance: .
CDR3nt: TGTGCCAGCAGCCAGCGACAGGGAGGAAACACCGGGGAGCTGTTTTTT
CDR3aa: CASSQRQGGNTGELFF

v_gene: TRBV29-1
d_gene: TRBD1
j_gene: TRBJ2-7
len: 15
abundance: .
CDR3nt: TGCAGCGTTGAAGAAATCCGACAGGGGACATTCGAGCAGTACTTC
CDR3aa: CSVEEIRQGTFEQYF

v_gene: TRBV7-9
d_gene: .
j_gene: TRBJ2-2
len: 14
abundance: few
CDR3nt: TGTGCCAGCAGCCCAACAGGGTTCCCCGGGGAGCTGTTTTTT
CDR3aa: CASSPTGFPGELFF

v_gene: TRBV4-3
d_gene: .
j_gene: TRBJ1-5
len: 16
abundance: .
CDR3nt: TGCGCCAGCAGCCAAGAATTGAGAGGTCCCAATCAGCCCCAGCATTTT
CDR3aa: CASSQELRGPNQPQHF

v_gene: TRBV20-1
d_gene: TRBD1
j_gene: TRBJ2-7
len: 11
abundance: .
CDR3nt: TGCAGCGAGGGTACAGGGGACGAGCAGTACTTC
CDR3aa: CSEGTGDEQYF

v_gene: TRBV2
d_gene: TRBD2
j_gene: TRBJ2-1
len: 15
abundance: .
CDR3nt: TGTGCCAGCAGAGTCGGGGGGAGCTCCTACAATGAGCAGTTCTTC
CDR3aa: CASRVGGSSYNEQFF